These T cell receptor beta chains were read from a single sample in a study of blood T cell repertoires in COVID-19. TCRdb's table, derived via immunoSEQ multiplex PCR, lists solely in-frame clones and lacks some. The profile shows some 670,000 clones, just under 90% of them singletons. Sequences were obtained from peripheral blood. All receptors derive from a woman aged 18-29 years with acute or convalescent COVID-19. The CDR3 runs from the conserved cysteine through the conserved F or W. The D gene is left open where the match is weak. For some rows the clone size is stated as once, few or many, or as a class when expanded; others skip it.

>.|.|TRBJ1-2|TRBV27
CASSKQGVNYGYTF
TGTGCCAGCAGTAAACAGGGTGTCAACTATGGCTACACCTTC
>.|.|TRBJ1-1|TRBV9
CASSISGTGGDTEAFF
TGTGCCAGCAGCATATCGGGGACCGGGGGTGACACTGAAGCTTTCTTT
>.|.|TRBJ1-1|TRBV9
CASSVGRENTEAFF
TGTGCCAGCAGCGTAGGCAGGGAGAACACTGAAGCTTTCTTT
>TRBD1|.|TRBJ1-5|TRBV6-6
CASRRYPGQSNQPQHF
TGTGCCAGCAGACGCTATCCGGGACAGAGCAATCAGCCCCAGCATTTT
>TRBD2|.|TRBJ2-7|TRBV6-2/TRBV6-3
CASSFSGGVSYEQYF
TGTGCCAGCAGCTTTAGCGGGGGGGTCTCCTACGAGCAGTACTTC
>.|.|TRBJ2-1|TRBV27
CASIGRLGRPTNEQFF
TGTGCCAGCATAGGTCGTCTGGGCAGACCGACCAATGAGCAGTTCTTC
>.|.|TRBJ2-5|TRBV5-5
CASSPGETQYF
TGTGCCAGCAGCCCCGGGGAGACCCAGTACTTC
>TRBD1|.|TRBJ1-2|TRBV5-5
CASSFEAGGRYGYTF
TGTGCCAGCAGCTTTGAGGCAGGGGGAAGGTATGGCTACACCTTC
>TRBD1|.|TRBJ1-5|TRBV10-1
CASSESPGQGEPQHF
TGCGCCAGCAGTGAGTCCCCGGGACAGGGTGAGCCCCAGCATTTT
>.|.|TRBJ2-3|TRBV18
CASSSGQLTSDTQYF
TGTGCCAGCTCCTCCGGACAGTTAACCTCAGATACGCAGTATTTT
>.|once|TRBJ1-1|TRBV9
CASSVGASLGGTEAFF
TGTGCCAGCAGCGTAGGGGCCTCCCTCGGGGGCACTGAAGCTTTCTTT
>TRBD1|.|TRBJ1-2|TRBV25-1
CASSESPLGQNYGYTF
TGTGCCAGCAGTGAATCGCCCCTGGGACAGAACTATGGCTACACCTTC
>.|.|TRBJ1-2|TRBV7-9
CASSAFGRGGGYTF
TGTGCCAGCAGCGCCTTTGGCAGGGGCGGCGGCTACACCTTC
>.|once|TRBJ1-1|TRBV7-9
CASSMSPGTEAFF
TGTGCCAGCAGCATGTCCCCGGGCACTGAAGCTTTCTTT
>.|.|TRBJ2-7|TRBV9
CASSVGAGHYEQYF
TGTGCCAGCAGCGTAGGGGCAGGGCATTACGAGCAGTACTTC
>.|few|TRBJ1-3|TRBV4-3
CASSQDKEFSGNTIYF
TGCGCCAGCAGCCAAGATAAGGAGTTCTCTGGAAACACCATATATTTT
>TRBD2|.|TRBJ2-5|TRBV30
CAWRPGLVVGETQYF
TGTGCCTGGAGACCGGGACTAGTGGTAGGAGAGACCCAGTACTTC